Detailed here is one T cell receptor beta chain. Antigen unknown. With 7 bases removed from V and 9 bases from J, the gap between germline ends came to 10 bases. This CDR3 spans 10 amino acids. Per germline, CDR1 SQVTM and CDR2 ANQGSEA. The sample's treatment: oral pan-JAK inhibitor, 5-10 mg twice daily. Specimens obtained from alopecia areata patients comprised lesional scalp punch biopsies and peripheral blood. This entry comes from a study of CD8+ T cells in alopecia areata. Overall study: Patients in the study were on tofacitinib for 6 to 18 months, then off it for 6 months.

General observations from the study: Whether baseline CD8+ expansion is linked to response remains uncertain, given a single nonresponder. Affected scalp, especially in alopecia totalis/universalis, had a higher clonality than normal scalp did.

TCR sequencing used cDNA made by reverse transcription of extracted RNA. TCRdb's copy holds only in-frame clones and misses some; the assay was immunoSEQ multiplex PCR. The repertoire includes about 270,000 clones, 60% of them detected once, and roughly 0.88% sits in the top ten. The sequences come from CD4+ T cells sorted from blood, collected around week 54, from a patient treated with tofacitinib. The clonotype originates from a human donor with alopecia areata. The chain joins TRBV29-1 to TRBJ2-1; D is unresolved. CDR3 residues: CSAIWVEQFF. The CDR3 coding sequence is TGCAGCGCCATCTGGGTTGAGCAGTTCTTC.